The clone carrying this T cell receptor beta chain was found once. Unique molecular identifiers were attached to individual cDNA molecules. TCRdb itself ran the 5' RACE reads through MiXCR, one entry per CDR3 protein. The table includes under 95,000 distinct CDR3 sequences, more than 13% detected once. The data originate from a study of early T cells in non-severe SARS-CoV-2 infection. CDR1 and CDR2 from the germline V gene are SGHAT and FQNNGV. The V and J ends lost 2 bases and 7 bases, in that order; junction bases with no gene match: 10. This CDR3 has 16 amino acids. The sequence derives from an adult who was a healthcare worker with PCR-confirmed SARS-CoV-2 infection or an uninfected control (not recorded which). The chain links TRBV11-2 to TRBJ2-2; 7 positions agree with TRBD2. Sequences were obtained from whole blood. CDR3 in amino acids: CASSLQAGVGIGELFF. The CDR3 DNA reads as TGTGCCAGCAGCTTACAGGCGGGAGTCGGGATCGGGGAGCTGTTTTTT.